This T cell receptor (beta chain) emerged from a study of response to subunit inactivated influenza vaccine. In TCRdb, the RT-PCR reads were re-called with MiXCR into one record per CDR3 protein. The sample has about 530,000 distinct CDR3 sequences; about 12% are singletons. This clonotype was counted ten times or more. Trimming left V 5 bases short and J 0 bases short, with 8 bases between. Germline CDR1 reads MNHEY; CDR2 reads SMNVEV (reference sequence). This CDR3 is 14 amino acids long. This rearrangement joins TRBV27 to TRBJ2-1; D might be TRBD2 (5 bases). This receptor was taken from a man aged 45-60 years who received an inactivated influenza vaccine. The sample here was PBMCs from blood, taken on the day of vaccination. CDR3 loop: CASSNRDSYNEQFF. The DNA for the CDR3 is TGTGCCAGCAGTAACCGGGACTCCTACAATGAGCAGTTCTTC.